This T cell receptor (beta chain) was captured by sequencing in a study of T cell responses to AZD1222 COVID-19 vaccine. Study results and limitations: Across spike, vaccine-associated CD4 TCRs were found, dominant at 160-218 and 743-854. Two doses of AZD1222 preceded a rise in Spike-specific TCR breadth and depth. Repertoire collection took place solely once the T cell response had peaked. A reported finding is that nearly half of spike-specific TCRs target unmutated variant regions.

Comments on this clone: Its specificity is not known.

This table comes from immunoSEQ multiplex PCR, and its TCRdb copy is limited to in-frame clones, with some not included. The sample includes 150,000 to 180,000 clones, 90% of them seen just once. The TCR sequence derives from an adult in good health. The specimen comprised peripheral blood, sampled on day 0 of AZD1222 vaccination.

CDR3 coding DNA: TGTGCCAGCAACCAGGGGACTGAAGCTTTCTTT. Its translation is CASNQGTEAFF. The chain joins TRBV5-4 to TRBJ1-1, with a possible D match to TRBD1 (6 bases). Germline V CDR1 and CDR2: SGHNT, YYREEE (reference sequence). V gave up 6 bases and J gave up 5 bases, with 8 bases separating them. The CDR3 totals 11 residues.